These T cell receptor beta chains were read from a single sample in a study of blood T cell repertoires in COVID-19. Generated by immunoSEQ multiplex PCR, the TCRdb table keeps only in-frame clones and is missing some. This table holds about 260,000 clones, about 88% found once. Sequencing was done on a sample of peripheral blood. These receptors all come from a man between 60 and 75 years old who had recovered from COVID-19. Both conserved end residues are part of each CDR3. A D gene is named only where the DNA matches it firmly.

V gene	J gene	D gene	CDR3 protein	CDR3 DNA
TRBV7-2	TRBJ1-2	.	CASSLEGGDYGYTF	TGTGCCAGCAGCTTAGAGGGAGGCGACTATGGCTACACCTTC
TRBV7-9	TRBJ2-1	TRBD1	CASRARDRGLSDEQFF	TGTGCCAGCAGAGCCCGGGACAGGGGACTGAGTGATGAGCAGTTCTTC
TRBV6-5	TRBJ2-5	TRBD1	CASSSPPTGEGETQYF	TGTGCCAGCAGTTCCCCCCCGACAGGGGAAGGGGAGACCCAGTACTTC
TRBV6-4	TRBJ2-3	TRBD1	CASSDSAGGADTQYF	TGTGCCAGCAGTGACTCAGCAGGGGGCGCAGATACGCAGTATTTT
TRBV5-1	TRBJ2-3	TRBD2	CASSLVGALSGGADTQYF	TGCGCCAGCAGCTTGGTGGGGGCCCTTAGCGGGGGTGCGGATACGCAGTATTTT
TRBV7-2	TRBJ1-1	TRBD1	CASSLRQGAEAFF	TGTGCCAGCAGCTTACGACAGGGGGCTGAAGCTTTCTTT
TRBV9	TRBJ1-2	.	CASSVGGGYGYTF	TGTGCCAGCAGCGTAGGGGGGGGCTATGGCTACACCTTC
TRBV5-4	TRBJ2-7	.	CASSRGTEYSYEQYF	TGTGCCAGCAGTCGGGGGACAGAGTACTCCTACGAGCAGTACTTC
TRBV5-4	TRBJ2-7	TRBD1	CASSTGTGSSYEQYF	TGTGCCAGCAGCACCGGGACAGGGAGCTCCTACGAGCAGTACTTC
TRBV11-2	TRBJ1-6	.	CASSLAGGSLNSPLHF	TGTGCCAGCAGCTTAGCTGGCGGGAGCCTTAATTCACCCCTCCACTTT
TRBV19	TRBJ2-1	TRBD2	CASSMWAGGYNEQFF	TGTGCCAGTAGTATGTGGGCGGGGGGGTACAATGAGCAGTTCTTC
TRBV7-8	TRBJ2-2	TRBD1	CASSLIPGTVNGELFF	TGTGCCAGCAGCTTAATCCCCGGGACAGTCAACGGGGAGCTGTTTTTT
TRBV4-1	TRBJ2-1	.	CASSQAQTEQFF	TGCGCCAGCAGCCAAGCACAAACTGAGCAGTTCTTC
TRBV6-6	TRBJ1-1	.	CASSYQTMNTEAFF	TGTGCCAGCAGTTACCAGACAATGAACACTGAAGCTTTCTTT
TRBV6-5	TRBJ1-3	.	CASRQSGGNTIYF	TGTGCCAGCCGACAAAGTGGGGGAAACACCATATATTTT
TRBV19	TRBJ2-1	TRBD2	CASSIALTSGGTYNEQFF	TGTGCCAGTAGTATCGCCCTGACTAGCGGGGGAACCTACAATGAGCAGTTCTTC
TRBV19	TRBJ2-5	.	CASSSLVRDIETQYF	TGTGCCAGTAGTTCGTTAGTCCGGGACATCGAGACCCAGTACTTC
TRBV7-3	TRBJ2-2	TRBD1	CASSPRTGDTGELFF	TGTGCCAGCAGCCCCCGGACAGGGGACACCGGGGAGCTGTTTTTT
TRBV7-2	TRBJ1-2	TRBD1	CASRPQGGVYGYTF	TGTGCCAGCAGACCCCAGGGGGGAGTCTATGGCTACACCTTC
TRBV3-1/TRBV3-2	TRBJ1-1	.	CASSRTPRGRTEAFF	TGTGCCAGCAGCCGAACCCCCCGGGGGAGGACTGAAGCTTTCTTT